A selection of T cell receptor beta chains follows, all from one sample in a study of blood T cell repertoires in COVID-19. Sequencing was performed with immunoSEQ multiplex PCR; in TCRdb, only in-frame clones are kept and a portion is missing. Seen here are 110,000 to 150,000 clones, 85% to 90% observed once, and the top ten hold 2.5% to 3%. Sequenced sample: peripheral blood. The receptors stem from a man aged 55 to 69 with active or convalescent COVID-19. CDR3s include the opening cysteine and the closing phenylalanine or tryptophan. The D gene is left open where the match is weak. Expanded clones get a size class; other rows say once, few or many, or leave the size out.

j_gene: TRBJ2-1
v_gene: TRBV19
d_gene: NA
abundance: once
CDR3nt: TGTGCCAGTAGAGAGCTACCCTCCTACAATGAGCAGTTCTTC
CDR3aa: CASRELPSYNEQFF

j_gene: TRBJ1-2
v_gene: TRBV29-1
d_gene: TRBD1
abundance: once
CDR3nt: TGCAGCGATCGCCGGGACAGGGTAGTCGGCTACACCTTC
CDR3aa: CSDRRDRVVGYTF

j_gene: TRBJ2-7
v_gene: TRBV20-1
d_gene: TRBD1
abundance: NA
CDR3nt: TGCAGTGCTAGTGCTCGGGGACAGGGGTACGAGCAGTACTTC
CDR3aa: CSASARGQGYEQYF

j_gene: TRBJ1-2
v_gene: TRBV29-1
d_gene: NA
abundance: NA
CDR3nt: TGCAGCGTTGCAGGGGACGGCGCTGGGAGCAGTGGCTACACCTTC
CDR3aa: CSVAGDGAGSSGYTF

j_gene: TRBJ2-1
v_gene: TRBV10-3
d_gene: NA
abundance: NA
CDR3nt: TGTGCCATCAGTGAGTCGACTCTGGATGAGCAGTTCTTC
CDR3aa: CAISESTLDEQFF

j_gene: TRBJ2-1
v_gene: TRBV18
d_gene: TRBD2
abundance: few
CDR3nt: TGTGCCAGCTCACGACTAGCGGGAGTGCAGAATGAGCAGTTCTTC
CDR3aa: CASSRLAGVQNEQFF

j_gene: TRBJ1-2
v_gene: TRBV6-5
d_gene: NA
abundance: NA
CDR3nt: TGTGCCAGCAGTTACTCGGGCAGGGTGGGCTACACCTTC
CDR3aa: CASSYSGRVGYTF

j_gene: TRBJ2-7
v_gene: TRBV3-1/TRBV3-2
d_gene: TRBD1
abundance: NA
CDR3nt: TGTGCCAGCAGCCAAGGGGGACAGGGGATCTACGAGCAGTACTTC
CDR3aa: CASSQGGQGIYEQYF

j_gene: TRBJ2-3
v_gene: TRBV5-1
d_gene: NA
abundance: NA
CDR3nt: TGCGCCAGCAGCCCCCGGGGAGATACGCAGTATTTT
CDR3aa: CASSPRGDTQYF

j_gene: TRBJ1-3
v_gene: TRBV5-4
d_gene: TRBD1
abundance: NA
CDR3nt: TGTGCCAGCAGCTTGGGTCAGGGGGCTTTTGGAAACACCATATATTTT
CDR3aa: CASSLGQGAFGNTIYF

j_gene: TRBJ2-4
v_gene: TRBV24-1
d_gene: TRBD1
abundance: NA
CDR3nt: TGTGCCACCAGTGAAGGACAGGGATTAGCCAAAAACATTCAGTACTTC
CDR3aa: CATSEGQGLAKNIQYF

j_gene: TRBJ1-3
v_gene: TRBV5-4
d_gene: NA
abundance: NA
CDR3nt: TGTGCCAGCACCCTGCCGGGGGGAGCTGGAAACACCATATATTTT
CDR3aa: CASTLPGGAGNTIYF

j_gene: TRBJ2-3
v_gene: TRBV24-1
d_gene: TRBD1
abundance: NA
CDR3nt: TGTGCCACCTTTGCAGGGACAGGGGGCCGGGATACGCAGTATTTT
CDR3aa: CATFAGTGGRDTQYF

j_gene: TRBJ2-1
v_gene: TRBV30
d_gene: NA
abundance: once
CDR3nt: TGTGCTTGGAGTGTACAGGGTGAGCAGTTCTTC
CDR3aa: CAWSVQGEQFF

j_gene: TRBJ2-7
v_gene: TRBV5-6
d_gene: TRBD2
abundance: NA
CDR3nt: TGTGCCAGCAGCTGGTGGCTAGCGGGCAATGCCTACGAGCAGTACTTC
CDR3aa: CASSWWLAGNAYEQYF

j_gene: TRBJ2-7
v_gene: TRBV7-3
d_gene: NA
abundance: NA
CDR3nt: TGTGCCAGCAGAGGGGGGGCCTACGAGCAGTACTTC
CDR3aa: CASRGGAYEQYF

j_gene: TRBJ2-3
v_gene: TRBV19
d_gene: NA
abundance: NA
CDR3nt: TGTGCCAATAGTATAGAGTCAGTCACAGATACGCAGTATTTT
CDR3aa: CANSIESVTDTQYF

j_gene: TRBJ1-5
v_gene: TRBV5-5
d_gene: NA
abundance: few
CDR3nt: TGTGCCAGCAGCTTGGCCGGTGGGCAGTTTTATCAGCCCCAGCATTTT
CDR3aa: CASSLAGGQFYQPQHF

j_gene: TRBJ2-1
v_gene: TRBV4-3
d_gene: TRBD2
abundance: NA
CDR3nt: TGCGCCAGCAGCCCGACCCTAGCGGCGAGCTACAATGAGCAGTTCTTC
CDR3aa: CASSPTLAASYNEQFF

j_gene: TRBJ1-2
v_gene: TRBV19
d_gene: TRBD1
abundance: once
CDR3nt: TGTGCCAGTAGTCCCGGGACAGGGGGCACCGTTAACTATGGCTACACCTTC
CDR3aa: CASSPGTGGTVNYGYTF

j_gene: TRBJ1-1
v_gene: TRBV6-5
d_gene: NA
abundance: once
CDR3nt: TGTGCCAGCAGGAGCCCGGGAGGAACTGAAGCTTTCTTT
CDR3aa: CASRSPGGTEAFF

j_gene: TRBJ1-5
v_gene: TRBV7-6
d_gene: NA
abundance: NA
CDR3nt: TGTGCCAGCAGCTTAGACCCTCGGGTTCCTTTTAGCAATCAGCCCCAGCATTTT
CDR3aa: CASSLDPRVPFSNQPQHF

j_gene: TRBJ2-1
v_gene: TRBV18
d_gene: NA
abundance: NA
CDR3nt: TGTGCCAGCTCACCACCGAGCCGGAGCTCCTACAATGAGCAGTTCTTC
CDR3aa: CASSPPSRSSYNEQFF

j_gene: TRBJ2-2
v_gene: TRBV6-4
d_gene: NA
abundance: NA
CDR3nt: TGTGCCAGCAGTGACCGCCGCGGCCCGGAGGGCTCCGGGGAGCTGTTTTTT
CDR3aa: CASSDRRGPEGSGELFF

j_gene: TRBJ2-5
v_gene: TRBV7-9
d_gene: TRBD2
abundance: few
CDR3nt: TGTGCCAGCAGCCCAACCGGGGGGGTATACGAGACCCAGTACTTC
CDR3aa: CASSPTGGVYETQYF

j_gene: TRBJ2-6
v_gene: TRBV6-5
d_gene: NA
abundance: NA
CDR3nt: TGTGCCAGCAGTCCAGTCTCTGGGGCCAACGTCCTGACTTTC
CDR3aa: CASSPVSGANVLTF

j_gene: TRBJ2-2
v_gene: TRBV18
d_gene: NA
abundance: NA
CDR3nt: TGTGCCAGCTCACTAATTCGGGAAACCGGGGAGCTGTTTTTT
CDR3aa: CASSLIRETGELFF

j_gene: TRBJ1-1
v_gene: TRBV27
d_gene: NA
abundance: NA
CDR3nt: TGTGCCAGCAGTTTCTCGACGGGATGGGACACTGAAGCTTTCTTT
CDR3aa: CASSFSTGWDTEAFF

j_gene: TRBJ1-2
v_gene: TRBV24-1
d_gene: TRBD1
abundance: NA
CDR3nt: TGTGCCACCAGTGATGAACCGGGACAGGGGGCAAGGAGTGGCTACACCTTC
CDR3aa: CATSDEPGQGARSGYTF

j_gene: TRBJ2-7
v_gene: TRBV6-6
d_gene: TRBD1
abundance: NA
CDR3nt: TGTGCCAGCCGGGACAGGGGCCTGGGGGAGCAGTACTTC
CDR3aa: CASRDRGLGEQYF

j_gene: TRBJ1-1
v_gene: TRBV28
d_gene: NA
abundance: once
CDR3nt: TGTGCCAGCAGTTTGAGTAGAACTGAAGCTTTCTTT
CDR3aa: CASSLSRTEAFF

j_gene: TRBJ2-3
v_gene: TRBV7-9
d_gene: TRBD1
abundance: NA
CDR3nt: TGTGCCAGCACTGGCCAGGGGGCAGATACGCAGTATTTT
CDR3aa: CASTGQGADTQYF

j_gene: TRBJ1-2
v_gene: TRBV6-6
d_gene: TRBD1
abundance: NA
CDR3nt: TGTGCCAGCAGGGGACAGGGGTCAAACTATGGCTACACCTTC
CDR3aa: CASRGQGSNYGYTF

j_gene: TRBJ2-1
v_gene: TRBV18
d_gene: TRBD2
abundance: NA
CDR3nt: TGTGCCAGCACGGGACTAGCGGGGGATTCCTACAATGAGCAGTTCTTC
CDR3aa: CASTGLAGDSYNEQFF

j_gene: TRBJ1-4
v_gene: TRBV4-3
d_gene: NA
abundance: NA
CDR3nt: TGCGCCAGCAGCCAAGGCCCCGGGAACCAAAATGAAAAACTGTTTTTT
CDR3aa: CASSQGPGNQNEKLFF

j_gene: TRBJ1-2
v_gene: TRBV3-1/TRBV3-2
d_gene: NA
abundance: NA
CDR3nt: TGTGCCAGCAGTTCTCCCCCCAACTATGGCTACACCTTC
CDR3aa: CASSSPPNYGYTF

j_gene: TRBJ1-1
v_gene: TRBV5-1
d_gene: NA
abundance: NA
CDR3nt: TGCGCCAGCAGCTTGGCGCAAGCGAACACTGAAGCTTTCTTT
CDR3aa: CASSLAQANTEAFF

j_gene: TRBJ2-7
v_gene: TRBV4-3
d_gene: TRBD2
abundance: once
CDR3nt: TGCGCCAGCGCTAGCGGGGGGGCCTCCTACGAGCAGTACTTC
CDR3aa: CASASGGASYEQYF

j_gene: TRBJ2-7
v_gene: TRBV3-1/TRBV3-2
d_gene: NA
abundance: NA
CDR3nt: TGTGCCAGCAGCCCCCAAGATCTAGAGCGGGTCGGCCCTCCGGTGTACTTC
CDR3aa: CASSPQDLERVGPPVYF

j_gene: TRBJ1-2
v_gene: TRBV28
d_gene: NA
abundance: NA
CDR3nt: TGTGCCAGCAGTCCAGCAGGATTCTCCAACTATGGCTACACCTTC
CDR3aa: CASSPAGFSNYGYTF

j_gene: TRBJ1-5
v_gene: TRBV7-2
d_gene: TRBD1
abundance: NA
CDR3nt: TGTGCCAGCAGCCTCAGGGGGCAGGGGCAGCCCCAGCATTTT
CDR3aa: CASSLRGQGQPQHF

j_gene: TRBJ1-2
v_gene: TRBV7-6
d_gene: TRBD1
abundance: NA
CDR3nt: TGTGCCAGCAGCTTAGTGAAAGGGACAGGGGGTGGGGATGGCTACACCTTC
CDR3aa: CASSLVKGTGGGDGYTF

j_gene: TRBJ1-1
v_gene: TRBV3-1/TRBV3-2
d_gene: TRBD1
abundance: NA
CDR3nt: TGTGCCAGCAGCAGGGGGACAGGGGCCATGAACACTGAAGCTTTCTTT
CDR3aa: CASSRGTGAMNTEAFF

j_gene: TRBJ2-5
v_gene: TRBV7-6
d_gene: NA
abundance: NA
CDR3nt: TGTGCCAGCAGCAACTGGGGGGTGGCCCAGTACTTC
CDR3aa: CASSNWGVAQYF

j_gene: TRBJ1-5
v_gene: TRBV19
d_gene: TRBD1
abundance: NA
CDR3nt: TGTGCCAGTTCCCCCACAGGGGGCGCGGCTCAGCCCCAGCATTTT
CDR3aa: CASSPTGGAAQPQHF

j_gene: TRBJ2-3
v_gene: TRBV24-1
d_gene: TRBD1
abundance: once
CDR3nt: TGTGCCACCAGTGATCCCTCGGGACAGGAGGCAGATACGCAGTATTTT
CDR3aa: CATSDPSGQEADTQYF